The 23 T cell receptor beta chains below all came from one sample that was sequenced in a study of blood T cells in healthy people across ages. The authors ran a second PCR of roughly 6 to 12 cycles using a sample-barcoded 5' primer and a J-beta primer mix. TCRdb passed the 5' RACE reads through MiXCR, listing each CDR3 protein once. The sample holds some 1.4 million distinct CDR3 sequences, roughly 40% seen once. The specimen was blood. The receptors originated from a woman aged 18 to 35 in good health.

The chain has TRBV27 and TRBJ2-7; no clear D. CDR1 and CDR2 from the germline V gene are MNHEY and SMNVEV (reference sequence). This CDR3 is 14 amino acids long. Trimming removed 6 bases from V and 2 bases from J, with 14 bases in between. The CDR3 sequence is CASSPQQAAYEQYF. CDR3 nucleotide sequence: TGTGCCAGCAGCCCCCAACAAGCAGCCTACGAGCAGTACTTC.

This clonotype has a handful of counts. The chain employs TRBV4-2 and TRBJ2-1; 10 positions match TRBD2. Germline V CDR1 and CDR2: LGHNA, YNFKEQ. The CDR3 length is 17 residues. V trimming: 4 bases; J trimming: 6 bases; junction bases outside the gene matches: 12. The CDR3 protein is CASSPTERGGWGNEQFF. The CDR3 DNA is TGTGCCAGCAGCCCTACCGAGCGGGGGGGTTGGGGCAATGAGCAGTTCTTC.

The chain carries TRBV10-3 and TRBJ2-5; 10 bases align to TRBD2. The J segment lost 11 bases and the V segment lost 6 bases, leaving 9 bases of the junction unmatched. Germline CDR1 reads ENHRY; CDR2 reads SYGVKD. The CDR3 totals 13 residues. The CDR3 nucleotides read TGTGCCATCAGGAATCTAGCGGGAGATGAGCAGTACTTC. Its translation is CAIRNLAGDEQYF.

V usage is TRBV2 and J usage is TRBJ2-7; 7 bases match TRBD1. Gene TRBJ2-5 matches the end of the DNA better, so the J call may be wrong. The CDR3 runs to 15 residues. Germline-derived CDR1 and CDR2 are SNHLY and FYNNEI. CDR3 region: CASSEEGAGWKTQYF. For the CDR3, the DNA is TGTGCCAGCAGTGAAGAGGGGGCAGGGTGGAAGACCCAGTACTTC.

The chain is built from TRBV2 and TRBJ1-1; D unresolved. The CDR3 spans 13 residues. Per germline, CDR1 SNHLY and CDR2 FYNNEI. V was clipped by 7 bases and J by 3 bases, with 12 bases between them. CDR3 nucleotide sequence: TGTGCCAGCACCGTCCCAAGGGACACTGAAGCTTTCTTT. Translated, it gives CASTVPRDTEAFF.

This clonotype has more than one count but fewer than ten. The junction does not match germline at one end; this may be a read error. V usage is TRBV20-1 and J usage is TRBJ2-3; no clear D. The germline V gene has CDR1 DFQATT and CDR2 SNEGSKA (reference sequence). CDR3 length: 12 residues. The CDR3 nucleotides are TGCAGTGCTAGCCACCCCACATATACGCAGTATTTT. This sequence encodes CSASHPTYTQYF.

This clonotype appeared a few times. Sequence at one end of the junction differs from germline and may be a read error. The chain couples TRBV12-3 or TRBV12-4 to TRBJ2-1, with 8 bases aligning to TRBD1. This CDR3 comprises 15 residues. This CDR3 reads CASRLAGGGYNEQFF. CDR3 bases: TGTGCCAGCAGGTTAGCAGGGGGCGGCTACAATGAGCAGTTCTTC.

This clonotype turned up a few times. The chain combines TRBV3-1 with TRBJ2-1, with D tentatively TRBD2 (6 bases). Per germline, CDR1 LGHDT and CDR2 YNNKEL (reference sequence). Trimming shortened V by 2 bases and J by 2 bases, and 13 bases separated the two germline ends. CDR3 length: 16 residues. Here the CDR3 reads CASSQHGRGTYNEQFF. The CDR3, as DNA: TGTGCCAGCAGCCAACACGGGAGAGGAACCTACAATGAGCAGTTCTTC.

This chain uses TRBV4-1 with TRBJ2-4, with 7 nucleotides matching TRBD2. TRBJ2-7 matches the DNA end more closely, so the J call is doubtful. The V gene's germline CDR1 is MGHRA and CDR2 YSYEKL. CDR3 size: 14 residues. In DNA, the CDR3 is TGCGCCAGCAGCGCGTTGTCGGGAGGAGGCGAGCAGTACTTC. Translating it yields CASSALSGGGEQYF.

This chain joins TRBV5-6 and TRBJ2-7; the match to TRBD1 covers 8 bases. After removal of 3 bases from V and 3 bases from J, the junction contained 8 bases not matched to a gene. The CDR3 covers 15 residues. Germline CDR1 SGHDT, CDR2 YYEEEE. CDR3 loop: CASSSRDRTFYEQYF. CDR3 nucleotide sequence: TGTGCCAGCAGCTCCCGGGACAGGACATTCTACGAGCAGTACTTC.

This clonotype was seen a few times. The chain uses TRBV28 and TRBJ2-1, with TRBD1 matching over 10 bases. The CDR3 is made up of 12 amino acids. CDR1 and CDR2 from the germline V gene are MDHEN and SYDVKM. Trimming at V came to 11 bases and at J to 8 bases, leaving 6 bases not matched to a gene. The CDR3 region is CASRDRGHEQFF. Here the CDR3 DNA reads TGTGCCTCCCGGGACAGGGGCCATGAGCAGTTCTTC.

V gene TRBV20-1 combines with J gene TRBJ1-2, with D maybe TRBD1 (5 bases). The germline V gene encodes CDR1 DFQATT and CDR2 SNEGSKA (reference sequence). The CDR3 extends over 11 amino acids. V was trimmed by 6 bases and J by 5 bases, leaving 10 bases between them. The CDR3 sequence is CSAGVRYGYTF. The CDR3, as DNA: TGCAGTGCAGGGGTACGATATGGCTACACCTTC.

This sequence joins TRBV11-2 and TRBJ2-3; D tentatively reads TRBD1 or TRBD2 (6 bases each). The CDR3 extends over 15 amino acids. V gave up 2 bases and J gave up 4 bases, with 13 bases separating them. The V gene's germline CDR1 is SGHAT and CDR2 FQNNGV. CDR3 coding DNA: TGTGCCAGCAGCTTATTCTTCGGGGGCGCAGATACGCAGTATTTT. This codes for CASSLFFGGADTQYF.

This sequence joins TRBV3-1 and TRBJ2-1; 11 bases map to TRBD2. The J call is uncertain, as TRBJ2-7 better fits the DNA end. Germline-derived CDR1 and CDR2 are LGHDT and YNNKEL (reference sequence). This CDR3 has 21 amino acids. CDR3 in amino acids: CASSPAFPFVAGGPSYNEQYF. Here the CDR3 DNA reads TGTGCCAGCAGCCCGGCCTTCCCGTTCGTAGCGGGGGGGCCCTCCTACAATGAGCAGTACTTC.

This clonotype occurred a few times. The chain links TRBV6-5 to TRBJ2-3; D ambiguous. CDR1 and CDR2 from the germline V gene are MNHEY and SVGAGI. This CDR3 is 12 amino acids long. V was pared by 5 bases and J by 5 bases, with 8 bases between. CDR3 sequence reads: CASSQELDTQYF. The CDR3 coding sequence is TGTGCCAGCAGTCAGGAGCTAGATACGCAGTATTTT.

This clonotype was seen a few times. V and J are TRBV27 and TRBJ1-2, with no clear D. The CDR3 is 12 amino acids. Germline V CDR1 and CDR2: MNHEY, SMNVEV (reference sequence). Between the trimmed V and J ends, which lost 4 bases and 7 bases, there was a span of 10 bases. CDR3: CASSSRISGYTF. Written as DNA, the CDR3 is TGTGCCAGCAGTTCACGAATCTCTGGCTACACCTTC.

The chain links TRBV5-1 to TRBJ1-2; 7 nucleotides agree with TRBD1. Germline V CDR1 and CDR2: SGHRS, YFSETQ. The CDR3 loop spans 15 amino acids. V dropped 4 bases and J dropped 4; count of bases not matched to a gene: 10. CDR3 in amino acids: CASSPGTAETYGYTF. DNA of the CDR3: TGCGCCAGCAGCCCTGGGACAGCCGAAACCTATGGCTACACCTTC.

With respect to this clonotype: One junction end disagrees with the germline gene, perhaps due to a read error. The chain couples TRBV6-6 to TRBJ2-7, with 9 positions matching TRBD2. Germline V lookup: CDR1 MNHNY, CDR2 SVGAGI (reference sequence). The CDR3 is 16 residues long. CDR3 amino acids: CAGSYSRLAEGYEQYF. In nucleotides, the CDR3 is TGTGCCGGCAGTTACTCCCGACTAGCGGAGGGGTACGAGCAGTACTTC.

The chain is built from TRBV20-1 and TRBJ2-7, with no clear D. There are 17 residues in the CDR3. Germline CDR1 is DFQATT and CDR2 is SNEGSKA (reference sequence). V lost 0 bases and J 4 bases, leaving 22 bases between the germline ends. CDR3 bases: TGCAGTGCTAGAGATCATGGTTCGGCCCCCGGATTATACGAGCAGTACTTC. Its translation is CSARDHGSAPGLYEQYF.

Only a few counts were recorded for this clonotype. The CDR3 sequence: CASRPGTVEAFF. The CDR3 DNA reads as TGTGCCAGCAGGCCCGGGACAGTTGAAGCTTTCTTT. The chain combines TRBV6-6 with TRBJ1-1; 7 bases match TRBD1. Germline V gene data show CDR1 as MNHNY and CDR2 as SVGAGI (reference sequence). The CDR3 length is 12 residues. Unmatched junction bases numbered 5, after V lost 6 bases and J lost 7 bases.

The rearrangement joins TRBV9 to TRBJ2-7; D is undetermined. This CDR3 has 14 amino acids. V was cut by 2 bases and J by 1 base, with 10 bases left in between. Germline-derived CDR1 and CDR2 are SGDLS and YYNGEE. For the CDR3, the DNA is TGTGCCAGCAGCGTCGGCGAAGCTTCCTACGAGCAGTACTTC. This sequence encodes CASSVGEASYEQYF.

This clonotype was detected only once. This rearrangement joins TRBV20-1 to TRBJ2-2, with D perhaps TRBD2 (5 bases). V shed 2 bases and J shed 4 bases, with 8 bases lying between them. This CDR3 is built from 13 residues. Germline CDR1 and CDR2: DFQATT and SNEGSKA (reference sequence). This CDR3 is CSARSAGTGELFF. The CDR3 region has the DNA TGCAGTGCTAGAAGCGCGGGCACCGGGGAGCTGTTTTTT.

This clonotype was picked up a small number of times. The genes are TRBV18 and TRBJ2-1; D is uncertain. This CDR3 contains 13 residues. Deletions cut 5 bases from V and 8 bases from J, with 13 bases between. Per the germline V gene, CDR1 is KGHSH and CDR2 is LQKENI. CDR3 loop: CASSASFGDEQFF. CDR3 sequence (DNA): TGTGCCAGCTCAGCCAGCTTTGGGGATGAGCAGTTCTTC.